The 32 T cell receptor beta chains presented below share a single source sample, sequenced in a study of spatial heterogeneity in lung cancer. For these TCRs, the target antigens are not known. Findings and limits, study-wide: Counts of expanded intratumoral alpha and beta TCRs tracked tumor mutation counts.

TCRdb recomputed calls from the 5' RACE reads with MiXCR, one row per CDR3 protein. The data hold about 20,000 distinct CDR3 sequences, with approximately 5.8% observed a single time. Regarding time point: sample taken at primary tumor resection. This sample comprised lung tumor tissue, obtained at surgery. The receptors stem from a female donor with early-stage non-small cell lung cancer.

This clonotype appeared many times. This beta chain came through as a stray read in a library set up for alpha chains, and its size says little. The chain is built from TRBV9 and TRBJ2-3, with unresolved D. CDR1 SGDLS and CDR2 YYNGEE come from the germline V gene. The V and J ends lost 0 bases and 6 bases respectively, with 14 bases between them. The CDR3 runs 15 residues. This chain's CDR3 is CASSVVGLAGDTQYF. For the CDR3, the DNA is TGTGCCAGCAGCGTAGTAGGATTAGCCGGGGATACGCAGTATTTT.

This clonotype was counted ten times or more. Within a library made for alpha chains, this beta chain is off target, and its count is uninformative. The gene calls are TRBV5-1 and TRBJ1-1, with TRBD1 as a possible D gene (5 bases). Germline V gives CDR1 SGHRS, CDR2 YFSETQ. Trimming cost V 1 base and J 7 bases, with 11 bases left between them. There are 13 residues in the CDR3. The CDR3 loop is CASSLSMGREAFF. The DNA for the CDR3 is TGCGCCAGCAGCTTGTCGATGGGGCGTGAAGCTTTCTTT.

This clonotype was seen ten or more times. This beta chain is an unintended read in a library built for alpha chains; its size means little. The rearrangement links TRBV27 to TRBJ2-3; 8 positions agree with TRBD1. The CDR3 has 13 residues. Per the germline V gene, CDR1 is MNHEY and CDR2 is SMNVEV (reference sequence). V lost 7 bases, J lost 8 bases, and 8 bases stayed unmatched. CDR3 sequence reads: CASTRDRKATQYF. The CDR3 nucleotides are TGTGCCAGCACACGGGACAGGAAGGCTACGCAGTATTTT.

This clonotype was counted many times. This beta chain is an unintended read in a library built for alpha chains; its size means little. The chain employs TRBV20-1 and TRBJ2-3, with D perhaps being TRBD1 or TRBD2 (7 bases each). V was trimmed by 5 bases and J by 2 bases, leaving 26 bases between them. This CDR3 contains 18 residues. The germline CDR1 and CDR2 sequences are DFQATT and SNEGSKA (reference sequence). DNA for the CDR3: TGCAGTGCTCCATCAGGGGGGGCCCCGAACTCTTACACAGATACGCAGTATTTT. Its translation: CSAPSGGAPNSYTDTQYF.

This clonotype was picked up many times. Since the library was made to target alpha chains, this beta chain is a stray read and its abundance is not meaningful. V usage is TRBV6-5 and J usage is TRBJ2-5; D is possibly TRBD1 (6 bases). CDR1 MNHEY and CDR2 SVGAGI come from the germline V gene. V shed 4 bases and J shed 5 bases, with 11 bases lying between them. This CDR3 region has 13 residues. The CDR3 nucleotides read TGTGCCAGCAGTTGGGGGCGCGGGGAGACCCAGTACTTC. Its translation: CASSWGRGETQYF.

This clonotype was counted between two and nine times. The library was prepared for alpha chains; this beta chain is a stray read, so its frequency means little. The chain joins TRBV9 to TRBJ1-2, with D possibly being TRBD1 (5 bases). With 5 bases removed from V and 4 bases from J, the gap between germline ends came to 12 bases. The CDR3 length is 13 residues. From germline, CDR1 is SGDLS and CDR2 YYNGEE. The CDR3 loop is CASSGDGIYGYTF. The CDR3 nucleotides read TGTGCCAGCAGTGGGGACGGCATCTATGGCTACACCTTC. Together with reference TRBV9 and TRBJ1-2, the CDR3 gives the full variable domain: DSGVTQTPKHLITATGQRVTLRCSPRSGDLSVYWYQQSLDQGLQFLIQYYNGEERAKGNILERFSAQQFPDLHSELNLSSLELGDSALYFCASSGDGIYGYTFGSGTRLTVV.

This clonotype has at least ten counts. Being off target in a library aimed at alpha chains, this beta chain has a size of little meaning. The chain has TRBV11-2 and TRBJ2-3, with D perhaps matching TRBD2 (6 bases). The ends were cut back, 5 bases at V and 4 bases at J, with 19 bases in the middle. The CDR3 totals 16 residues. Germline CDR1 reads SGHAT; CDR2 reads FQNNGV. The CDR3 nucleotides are TGTGCCAGCAGCCTAAGGGAGGCCGGCCTCCCAGATACGCAGTATTTT. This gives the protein CASSLREAGLPDTQYF.

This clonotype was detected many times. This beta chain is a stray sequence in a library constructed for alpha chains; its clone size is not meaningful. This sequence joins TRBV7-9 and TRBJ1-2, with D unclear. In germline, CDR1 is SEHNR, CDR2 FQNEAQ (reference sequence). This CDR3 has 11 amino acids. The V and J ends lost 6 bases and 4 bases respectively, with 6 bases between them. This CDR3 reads CASRLTYGYTF. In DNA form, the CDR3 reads TGTGCCAGCAGATTGACCTATGGCTACACCTTC.

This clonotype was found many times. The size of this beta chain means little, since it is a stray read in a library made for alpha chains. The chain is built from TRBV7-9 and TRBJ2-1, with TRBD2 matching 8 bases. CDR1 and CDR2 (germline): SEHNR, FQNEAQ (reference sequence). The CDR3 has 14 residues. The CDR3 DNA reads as TGTGCAAGCGGGCTAGCGGGCTCCTACAATGAGCAGTTCTTC. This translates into CASGLAGSYNEQFF.

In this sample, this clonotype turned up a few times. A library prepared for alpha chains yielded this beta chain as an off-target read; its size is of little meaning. The CDR3 reads CSAPGLAGGSEQYF. DNA for the CDR3: TGCAGTGCCCCCGGGCTAGCGGGGGGGAGCGAGCAGTACTTC. This chain links TRBV20-1 with TRBJ2-7, with 12 bases lining up with TRBD2. The ends lost 6 bases at V and 6 bases at J; junction bases unmatched: 9. CDR1 and CDR2 from the germline V gene are DFQATT and SNEGSKA (reference sequence). This CDR3 has 14 amino acids.

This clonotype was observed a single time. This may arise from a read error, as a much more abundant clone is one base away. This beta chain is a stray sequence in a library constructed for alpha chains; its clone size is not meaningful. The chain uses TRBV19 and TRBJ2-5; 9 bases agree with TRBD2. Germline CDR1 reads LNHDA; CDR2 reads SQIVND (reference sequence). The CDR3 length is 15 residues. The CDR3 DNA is TGTGCCAGTAGTATTTCGGCTAGCGGGAAGGAGACCCAGAACTTC. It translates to CASSISASGKETQNF.

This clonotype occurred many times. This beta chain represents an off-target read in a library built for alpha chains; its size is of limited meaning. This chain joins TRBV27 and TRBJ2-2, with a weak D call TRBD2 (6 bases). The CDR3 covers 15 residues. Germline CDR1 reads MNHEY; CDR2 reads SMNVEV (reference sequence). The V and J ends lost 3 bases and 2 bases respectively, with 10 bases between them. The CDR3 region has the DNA TGTGCCAGCAGTTTGGCACTAGCCAACACCGGGGAGCTGTTTTTT. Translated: CASSLALANTGELFF.

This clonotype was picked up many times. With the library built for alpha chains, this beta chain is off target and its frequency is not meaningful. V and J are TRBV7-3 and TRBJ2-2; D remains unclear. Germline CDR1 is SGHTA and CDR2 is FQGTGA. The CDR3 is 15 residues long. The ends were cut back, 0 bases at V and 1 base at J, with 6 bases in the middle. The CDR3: CASSLTTQNTGELFF. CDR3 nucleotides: TGTGCCAGCAGCTTAACGACTCAGAACACCGGGGAGCTGTTTTTT.

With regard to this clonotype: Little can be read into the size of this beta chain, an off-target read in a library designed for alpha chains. CDR3 in amino acids: CSVKKEYEQYF. The DNA of the CDR3 is TGCAGCGTTAAAAAGGAATACGAGCAGTACTTC. The chain is built from TRBV29-1 and TRBJ2-7; D gene ambiguous. The CDR3 loop spans 11 amino acids. Between the trimmed V and J ends, which lost 5 bases and 4 bases, there was a span of 9 bases. From germline, CDR1 is SQVTM and CDR2 ANQGSEA.

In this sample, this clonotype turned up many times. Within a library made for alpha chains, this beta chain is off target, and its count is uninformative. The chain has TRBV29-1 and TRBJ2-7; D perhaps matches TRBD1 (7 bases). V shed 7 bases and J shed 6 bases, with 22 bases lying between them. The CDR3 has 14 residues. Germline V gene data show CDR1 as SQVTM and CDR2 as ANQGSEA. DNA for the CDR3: TGCAGCGCCGGGGGTGGAGGAACAGGGGCCGAGCAGTACTTC. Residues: CSAGGGGTGAEQYF.

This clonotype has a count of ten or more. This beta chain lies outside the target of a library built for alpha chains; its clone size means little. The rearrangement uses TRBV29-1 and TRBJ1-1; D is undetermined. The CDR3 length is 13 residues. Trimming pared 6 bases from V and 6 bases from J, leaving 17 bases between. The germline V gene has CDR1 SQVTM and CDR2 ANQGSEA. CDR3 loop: CSVESHRVSEAFF. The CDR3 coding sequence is TGCAGCGTGGAGAGCCACCGGGTCTCTGAAGCTTTCTTT. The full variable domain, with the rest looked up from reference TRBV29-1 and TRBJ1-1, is SAVISQKPSRDICQRGTSLTIQCQVDSQVTMMFWYRQQPGQSLTLIATANQGSEATYESGFVIDKFPISRPNLTFSTLTVSNMSPEDSSIYLCSVESHRVSEAFFGQGTRLTVV.

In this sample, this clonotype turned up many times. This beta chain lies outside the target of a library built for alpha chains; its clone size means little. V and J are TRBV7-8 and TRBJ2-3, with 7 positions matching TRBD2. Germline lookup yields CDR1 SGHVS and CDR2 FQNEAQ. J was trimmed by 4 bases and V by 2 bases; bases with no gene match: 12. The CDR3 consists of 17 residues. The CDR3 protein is CASSLYGIGGGSDTQYF. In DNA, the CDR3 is TGTGCCAGCAGCTTATACGGAATTGGGGGGGGATCAGATACGCAGTATTTT.

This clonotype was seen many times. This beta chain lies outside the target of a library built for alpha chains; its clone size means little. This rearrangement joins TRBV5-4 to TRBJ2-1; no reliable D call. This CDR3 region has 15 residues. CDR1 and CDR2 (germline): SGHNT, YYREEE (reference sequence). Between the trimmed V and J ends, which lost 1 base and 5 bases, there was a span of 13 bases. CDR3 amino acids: CASSLSPGPNNEQFF. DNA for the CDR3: TGTGCCAGCAGCTTGTCACCGGGTCCTAACAATGAGCAGTTCTTC.

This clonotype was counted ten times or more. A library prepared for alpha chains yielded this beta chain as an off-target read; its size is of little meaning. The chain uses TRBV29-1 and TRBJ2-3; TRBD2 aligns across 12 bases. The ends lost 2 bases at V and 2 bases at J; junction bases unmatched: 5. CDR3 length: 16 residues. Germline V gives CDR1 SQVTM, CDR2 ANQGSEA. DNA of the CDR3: TGCAGCGTTGAAAAGAGACTAGCGGGGGACACAGATACGCAGTATTTT. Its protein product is CSVEKRLAGDTDTQYF.

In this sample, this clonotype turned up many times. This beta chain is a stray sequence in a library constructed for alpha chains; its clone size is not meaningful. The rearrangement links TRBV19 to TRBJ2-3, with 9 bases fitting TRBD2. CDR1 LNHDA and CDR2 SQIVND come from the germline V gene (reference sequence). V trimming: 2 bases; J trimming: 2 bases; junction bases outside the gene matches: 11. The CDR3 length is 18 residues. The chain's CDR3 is CASSISQGAGGNTDTQYF. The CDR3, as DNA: TGTGCCAGTAGTATATCCCAAGGTGCGGGAGGGAACACAGATACGCAGTATTTT.

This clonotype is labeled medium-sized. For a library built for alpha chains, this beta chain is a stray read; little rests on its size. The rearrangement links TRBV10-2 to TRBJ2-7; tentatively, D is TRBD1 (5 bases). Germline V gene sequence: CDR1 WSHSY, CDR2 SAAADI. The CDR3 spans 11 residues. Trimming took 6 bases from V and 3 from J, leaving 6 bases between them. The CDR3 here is CASRQGYEQYF. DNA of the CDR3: TGCGCCAGCAGGCAGGGCTACGAGCAGTACTTC.

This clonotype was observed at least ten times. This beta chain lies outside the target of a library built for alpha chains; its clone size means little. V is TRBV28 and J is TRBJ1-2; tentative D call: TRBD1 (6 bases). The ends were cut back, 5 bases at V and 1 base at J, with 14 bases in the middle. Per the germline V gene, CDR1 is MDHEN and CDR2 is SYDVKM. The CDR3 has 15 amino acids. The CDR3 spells CASSSSRGRNYGYTF. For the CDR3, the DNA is TGTGCCAGCAGTAGCTCTCGGGGGCGTAACTATGGCTACACCTTC.

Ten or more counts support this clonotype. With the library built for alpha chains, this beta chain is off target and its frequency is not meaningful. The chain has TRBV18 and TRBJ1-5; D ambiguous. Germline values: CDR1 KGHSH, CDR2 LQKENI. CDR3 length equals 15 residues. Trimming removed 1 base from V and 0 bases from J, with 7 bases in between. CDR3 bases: TGTGCCAGCTCACCACATCCCGATAGCAATCAGCCCCAGCATTTT. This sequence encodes CASSPHPDSNQPQHF.

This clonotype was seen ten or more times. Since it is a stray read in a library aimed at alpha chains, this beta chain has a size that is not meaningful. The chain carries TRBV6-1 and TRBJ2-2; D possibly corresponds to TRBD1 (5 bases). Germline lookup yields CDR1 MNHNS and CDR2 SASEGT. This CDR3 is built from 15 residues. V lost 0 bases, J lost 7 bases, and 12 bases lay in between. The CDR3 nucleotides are TGTGCCAGCAGTGAAGCGACAGCATGGGTCGGGGAGCTGTTTTTT. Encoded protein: CASSEATAWVGELFF.

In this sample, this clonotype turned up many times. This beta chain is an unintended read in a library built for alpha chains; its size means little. CDR3 in DNA: TGTGCCACCAGTGATTTGCAGGCTCCACCAGAGACCCAGTACTTC. It codes for CATSDLQAPPETQYF. This sequence joins TRBV24-1 and TRBJ2-5; D is ambiguous. V was cut by 0 bases and J by 4 bases, with 11 bases left in between. The CDR3 has 15 residues. The germline gives CDR1 KGHDR, CDR2 SFDVKD.

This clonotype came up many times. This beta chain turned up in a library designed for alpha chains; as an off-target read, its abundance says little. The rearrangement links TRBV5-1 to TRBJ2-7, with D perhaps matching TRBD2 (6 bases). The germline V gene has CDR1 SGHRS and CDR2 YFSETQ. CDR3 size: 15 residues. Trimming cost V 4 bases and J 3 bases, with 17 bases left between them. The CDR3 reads CASSPSAGSSYEQYF. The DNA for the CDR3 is TGCGCCAGCAGCCCGTCAGCCGGGAGTAGCTACGAGCAGTACTTC.

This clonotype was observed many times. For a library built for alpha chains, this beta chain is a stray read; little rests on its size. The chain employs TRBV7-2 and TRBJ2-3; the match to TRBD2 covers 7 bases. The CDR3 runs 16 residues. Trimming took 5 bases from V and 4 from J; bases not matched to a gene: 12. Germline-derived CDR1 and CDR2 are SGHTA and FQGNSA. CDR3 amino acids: CASSPRRGSIADTQYF. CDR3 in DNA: TGTGCCAGCAGCCCACGGCGCGGGAGCATCGCAGATACGCAGTATTTT.

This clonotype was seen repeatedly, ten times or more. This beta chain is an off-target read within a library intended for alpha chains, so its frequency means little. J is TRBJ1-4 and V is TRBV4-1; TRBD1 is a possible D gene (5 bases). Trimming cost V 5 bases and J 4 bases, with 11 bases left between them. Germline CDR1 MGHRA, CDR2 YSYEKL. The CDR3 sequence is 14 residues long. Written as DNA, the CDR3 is TGCGCCAGCAGCACGACAGAGATTAATGAAAAACTGTTTTTT. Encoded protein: CASSTTEINEKLFF.

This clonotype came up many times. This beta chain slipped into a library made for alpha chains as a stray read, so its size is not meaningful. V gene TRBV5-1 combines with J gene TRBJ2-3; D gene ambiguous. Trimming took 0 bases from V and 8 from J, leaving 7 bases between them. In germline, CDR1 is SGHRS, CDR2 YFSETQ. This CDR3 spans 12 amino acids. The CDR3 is CASSLEAGTQYF. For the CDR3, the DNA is TGCGCCAGCAGCTTGGAGGCCGGTACGCAGTATTTT.

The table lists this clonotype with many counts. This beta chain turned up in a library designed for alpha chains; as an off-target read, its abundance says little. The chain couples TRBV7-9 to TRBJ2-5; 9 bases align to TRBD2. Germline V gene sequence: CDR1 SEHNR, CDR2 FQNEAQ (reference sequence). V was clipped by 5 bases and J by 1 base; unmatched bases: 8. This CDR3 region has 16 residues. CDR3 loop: CASSRLPLAGQETQYF. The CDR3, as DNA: TGTGCCAGCAGCCGTCTACCACTAGCGGGCCAAGAGACCCAGTACTTC.

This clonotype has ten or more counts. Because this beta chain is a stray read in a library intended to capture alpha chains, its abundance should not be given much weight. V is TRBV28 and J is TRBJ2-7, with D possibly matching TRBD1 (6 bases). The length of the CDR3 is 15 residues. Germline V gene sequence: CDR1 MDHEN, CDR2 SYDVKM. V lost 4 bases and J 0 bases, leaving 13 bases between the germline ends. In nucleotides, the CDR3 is TGTGCCAGCAGTTCCACGTCGACAGGCTCCTACGAGCAGTACTTC. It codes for CASSSTSTGSYEQYF.

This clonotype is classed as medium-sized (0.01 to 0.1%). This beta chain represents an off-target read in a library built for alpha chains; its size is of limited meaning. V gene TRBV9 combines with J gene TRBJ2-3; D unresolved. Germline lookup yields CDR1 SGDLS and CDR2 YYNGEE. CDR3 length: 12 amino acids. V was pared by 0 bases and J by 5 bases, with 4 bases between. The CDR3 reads CASSVDQDTQYF. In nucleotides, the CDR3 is TGTGCCAGCAGCGTAGATCAAGATACGCAGTATTTT.